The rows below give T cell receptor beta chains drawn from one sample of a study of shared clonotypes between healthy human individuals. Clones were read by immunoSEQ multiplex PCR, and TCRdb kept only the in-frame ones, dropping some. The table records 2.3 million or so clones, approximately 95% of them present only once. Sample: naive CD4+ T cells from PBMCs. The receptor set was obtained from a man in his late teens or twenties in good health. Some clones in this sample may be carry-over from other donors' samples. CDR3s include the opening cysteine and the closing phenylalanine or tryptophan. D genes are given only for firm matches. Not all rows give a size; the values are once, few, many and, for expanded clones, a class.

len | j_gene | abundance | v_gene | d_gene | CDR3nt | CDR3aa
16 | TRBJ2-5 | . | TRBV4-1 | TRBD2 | TGCGCCAGCAGCCAAAGCGTGGGACTAGCGACGGAGACCCAGTACTTC | CASSQSVGLATETQYF
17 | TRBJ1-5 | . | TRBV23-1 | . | TGCGCCAGCAGTCAAGCCCCGATCCCAGTTAGCAATCAGCCCCAGCATTTT | CASSQAPIPVSNQPQHF
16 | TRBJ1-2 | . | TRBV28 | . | TGTGCCAGCAGCTCCGGCTCCCTGGACGGGTACTATGGCTACACCTTC | CASSSGSLDGYYGYTF
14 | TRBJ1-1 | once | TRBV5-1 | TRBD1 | TGCGCCAGCACCTTAACGACAGGGGGCACTGAAGCTTTCTTT | CASTLTTGGTEAFF
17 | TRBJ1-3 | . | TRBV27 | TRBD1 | TGTGCCAGCAGTGCAACCTACGGGACAGATGCTGGAAACACCATATATTTT | CASSATYGTDAGNTIYF
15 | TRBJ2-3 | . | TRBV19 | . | TGTGCCAGTAGTACCGGGACCCGAGGAGGAGATACGCAGTATTTT | CASSTGTRGGDTQYF
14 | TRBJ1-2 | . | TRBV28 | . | TGTGCCAGCAGTCCCACGTGGGGGAGCTATGGCTACACCTTC | CASSPTWGSYGYTF
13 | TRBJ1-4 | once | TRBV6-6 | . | TGTGCCAGCAGTTACTCAGTTAAAGAAAAACTGTTTTTT | CASSYSVKEKLFF
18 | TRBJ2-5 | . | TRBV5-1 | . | TGCGCCAGCAGCTTGGGGCTCGCAGGGAGGGGGGTCCAAGAGACCCAGTACTTC | CASSLGLAGRGVQETQYF
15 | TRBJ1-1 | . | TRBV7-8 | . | TGTGCCAGCAGCTTTTCGGGACTGATGAACACTGAAGCTTTCTTT | CASSFSGLMNTEAFF